This entry lists 11 T cell receptor beta chains sequenced from one sample in a study of STAT5B mutations in CD4+ large granular lymphocyte leukemia. TCRdb keeps only in-frame clones here, not all; method: immunoSEQ multiplex PCR. Of about 38,000 clones listed, 85% were seen once; the top ten hold more than 0.9%. The material sequenced was CD4+ T cells from blood buffy coats. These receptors originate from a human donor in good health.

This sequence joins TRBV27 and TRBJ1-1; D might be TRBD1 (6 bases). The CDR3 runs to 14 residues. Germline V lookup: CDR1 MNHEY, CDR2 SMNVEV (reference sequence). The V and J ends lost 8 bases and 1 base respectively, with 14 bases between them. CDR3 in DNA: TGTGCCAGCTTTCAGGGGACGGAGAACACTGAAGCTTTCTTT. It translates to CASFQGTENTEAFF.

V usage is TRBV5-5 and J usage is TRBJ2-3; TRBD1 is a possible D gene (6 bases). V was trimmed by 3 bases and J by 9 bases, leaving 14 bases between them. The germline CDR1 and CDR2 sequences are SGHKS and YYEKEE (reference sequence). The CDR3 length is 13 residues. The chain's CDR3 is CASSSLQQGTQYF. The CDR3 nucleotides are TGTGCCAGCAGCTCGCTTCAACAGGGCACGCAGTATTTT.

The chain joins TRBV7-6 to TRBJ2-3, with a possible D match to TRBD2 (5 bases). Looked up from germline, CDR1 is SGHVS and CDR2 is FNYEAQ. The CDR3 runs to 14 residues. V gave up 1 base and J gave up 3 bases, with 8 bases separating them. The CDR3 spells CASSLGTGTDTQYF. The CDR3 nucleotides are TGTGCCAGCAGCTTAGGGACGGGAACAGATACGCAGTATTTT.

V gene TRBV5-1 combines with J gene TRBJ1-2, with 7 bases fitting TRBD1. Trimming cost V 0 bases and J 7 bases; bases outside gene matches: 3. The germline gives CDR1 SGHRS, CDR2 YFSETQ. This CDR3 spans 13 amino acids. The CDR3 nucleotides read TGCGCCAGCAGCTTGGACAGGGGAATTGGCTACACCTTC. Its protein product is CASSLDRGIGYTF. The whole variable domain, filled in from reference TRBV5-1 and TRBJ1-2, reads KAGVTQTPRYLIKTRGQQVTLSCSPISGHRSVSWYQQTPGQGLQFLFEYFSETQRNKGNFPGRFSGRQFSNSRSEMNVSTLELGDSALYLCASSLDRGIGYTFGSGTRLTVV.

The chain is built from TRBV6-5 and TRBJ2-7; weak D call: TRBD2 (5 bases). Looked up from germline, CDR1 is MNHEY and CDR2 is SVGAGI. Trimming took off 0 bases at V and 3 bases at J, with 9 bases between the two ends. The CDR3 is 14 amino acids. The CDR3 nucleotides read TGTGCCAGCAGTTACTCAGGACTGGACTACGAGCAGTACTTC. This gives the protein CASSYSGLDYEQYF.

This rearrangement joins TRBV11-3 to TRBJ2-7; either TRBD1 or TRBD2 may fit D (5 bases each). V was shortened by 5 bases and J by 2 bases, with 19 bases between the two germline ends. Germline V gene lookup returns CDR1 SGHNT and CDR2 YENEEA. CDR3 length: 16 residues. The CDR3 is CASSRMGPSLTYEQYF. The CDR3 region has the DNA TGTGCCAGCAGCCGAATGGGACCATCGCTAACCTACGAGCAGTACTTC. The variable domain in full, completed from reference TRBV11-3 and TRBJ2-7, reads EAGVVQSPRYKIIEKKQPVAFWCNPISGHNTLYWYLQNLGQGPELLIRYENEEAVDDSQLPKDRFSAERLKGVDSTLKIQPAELGDSAVYLCASSRMGPSLTYEQYFGPGTRLTVT.

This clone has just a few counts. The chain is built from TRBV4-1 and TRBJ2-2; 7 bases are shared with TRBD2. After removal of 0 bases from V and 6 bases from J, the junction contained 7 bases not matched to a gene. Germline V CDR1 and CDR2: MGHRA, YSYEKL. The CDR3 is 16 amino acids. The CDR3 nucleotides are TGCGCCAGCAGCCAAGACGGGAGACTAGCCCCCGGGGAGCTGTTTTTT. Amino acid sequence: CASSQDGRLAPGELFF.

This clone has only a few counts. The gene calls are TRBV7-9 and TRBJ2-7, with D unclear. Germline-derived CDR1 and CDR2 are SEHNR and FQNEAQ (reference sequence). Between the trimmed V and J ends, which lost 2 bases and 0 bases, there was a span of 11 bases. This CDR3 has 15 amino acids. The CDR3 spells CASSLLMDGSYEQYF. The CDR3 DNA sequence: TGTGCCAGCAGCTTACTCATGGACGGCTCCTACGAGCAGTACTTC.

This sequence joins TRBV5-1 and TRBJ2-5, with 10 positions matching TRBD2. The CDR3 has 16 residues. The J segment lost 0 bases and the V segment lost 0 bases, leaving 2 bases of the junction unmatched. Germline CDR1 is SGHRS and CDR2 is YFSETQ. CDR3 sequence (DNA): TGCGCCAGCAGCTTGGGGCTAGCGGGGGACCAAGAGACCCAGTACTTC. Protein: CASSLGLAGDQETQYF. The variable domain in full, completed from reference TRBV5-1 and TRBJ2-5, reads KAGVTQTPRYLIKTRGQQVTLSCSPISGHRSVSWYQQTPGQGLQFLFEYFSETQRNKGNFPGRFSGRQFSNSRSEMNVSTLELGDSALYLCASSLGLAGDQETQYFGPGTRLLVL.

The chain recombines TRBV4-3 with TRBJ2-1; TRBD1 agrees at 11 bases. The CDR3 is 15 amino acids. Unmatched junction bases numbered 7, after V lost 5 bases and J lost 7 bases. Germline values: CDR1 LGHNA, CDR2 YSLEER. CDR3 sequence: CASSMGQGGKNEQFF. Written as DNA, the CDR3 is TGCGCCAGCAGCATGGGACAGGGGGGGAAGAATGAGCAGTTCTTC.

A few counts support this clone. The CDR3 DNA reads TGTGCCAGTAAGGATCACGGGACTGAAGCTTTCTTT. Protein: CASKDHGTEAFF. This chain links TRBV19 with TRBJ1-1; D unclear. V dropped 7 bases and J dropped 5 bases, with 11 bases sitting between them. Germline V gives CDR1 LNHDA, CDR2 SQIVND (reference sequence). CDR3 length equals 12 residues.